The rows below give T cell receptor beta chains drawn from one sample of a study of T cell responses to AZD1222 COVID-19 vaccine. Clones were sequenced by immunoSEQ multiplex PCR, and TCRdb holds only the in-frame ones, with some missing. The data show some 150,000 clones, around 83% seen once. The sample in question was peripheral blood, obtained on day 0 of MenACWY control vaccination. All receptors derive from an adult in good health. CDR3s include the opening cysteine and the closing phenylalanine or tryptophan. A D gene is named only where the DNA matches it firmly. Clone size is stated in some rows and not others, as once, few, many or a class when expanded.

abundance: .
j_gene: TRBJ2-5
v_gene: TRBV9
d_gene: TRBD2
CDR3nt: TGTGCCAGCAGCGCCCACGGACTAGCGGGGGGCCCAGAGACCCAGTACTTC
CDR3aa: CASSAHGLAGGPETQYF

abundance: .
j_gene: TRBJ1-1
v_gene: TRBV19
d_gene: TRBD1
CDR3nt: TGTGCCAGTACCAGGGAGGGGGCTGTGAACACTGAAGCTTTCTTT
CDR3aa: CASTREGAVNTEAFF

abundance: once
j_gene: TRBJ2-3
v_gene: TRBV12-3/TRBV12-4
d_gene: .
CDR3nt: TGTGCCAGCAGTTCATCTTCCGAGCATACGCAGTATTTT
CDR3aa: CASSSSSEHTQYF

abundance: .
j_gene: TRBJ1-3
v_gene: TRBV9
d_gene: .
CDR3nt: TGTGCCAGCAGCGGGGGAGGAGAAAACACCATATATTTT
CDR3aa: CASSGGGENTIYF

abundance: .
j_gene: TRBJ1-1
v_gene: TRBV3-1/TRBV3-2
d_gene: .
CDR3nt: TGTGCCAGCAGCCAACACCAGGGAAGGAACACTGAAGCTTTCTTT
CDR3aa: CASSQHQGRNTEAFF

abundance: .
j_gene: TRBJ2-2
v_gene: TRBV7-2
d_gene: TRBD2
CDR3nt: TGTGCCAGCAGCAGCTTAGCGGGGGGCCGTACCGGGGAGCTGTTTTTT
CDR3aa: CASSSLAGGRTGELFF

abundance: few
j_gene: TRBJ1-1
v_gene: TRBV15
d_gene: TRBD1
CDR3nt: TGTGCCACCAGCGGCCGGGACAGGGAGAACACTGAAGCTTTCTTT
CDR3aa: CATSGRDRENTEAFF

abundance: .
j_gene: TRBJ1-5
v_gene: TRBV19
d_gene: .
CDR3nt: TGTGCCAGTAGTATAGGGGACTACAATCAGCCCCAGCATTTT
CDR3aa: CASSIGDYNQPQHF

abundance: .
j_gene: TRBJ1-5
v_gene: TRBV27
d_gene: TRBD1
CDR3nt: TGTGCCAGCAGTTTGACAGGGATTCGGCCCCAGCATTTT
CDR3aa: CASSLTGIRPQHF

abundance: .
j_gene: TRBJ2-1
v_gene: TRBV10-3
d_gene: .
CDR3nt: TGTGCCACCAGCCAAGGGGCCCAGGGCTACAATGAGCAGTTCTTC
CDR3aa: CATSQGAQGYNEQFF

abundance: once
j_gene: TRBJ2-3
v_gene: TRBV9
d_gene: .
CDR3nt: TGTGCCAGCGAGGGAACGGCAGCCACAGATACGCAGTATTTT
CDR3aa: CASEGTAATDTQYF

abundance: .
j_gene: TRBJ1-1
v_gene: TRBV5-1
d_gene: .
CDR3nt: TGCGCCAGCAGCTTGGGGCCCTCCGTGAACACTGAAGCTTTCTTT
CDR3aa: CASSLGPSVNTEAFF

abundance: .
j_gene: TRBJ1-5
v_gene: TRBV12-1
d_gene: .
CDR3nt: TGTGCCAGCAGCTTTTCAGGGAATCAGCCCCAGCATTTT
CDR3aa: CASSFSGNQPQHF

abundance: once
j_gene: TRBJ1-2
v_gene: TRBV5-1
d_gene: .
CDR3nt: TGCGCCAGCAGCCTGGGGGATAACTATGGCTACACCTTC
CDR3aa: CASSLGDNYGYTF

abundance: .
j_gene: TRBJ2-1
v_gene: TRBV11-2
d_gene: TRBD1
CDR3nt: TGTGCCAGCAGCGACAGGGGCTACAATGAGCAGTTCTTC
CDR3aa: CASSDRGYNEQFF

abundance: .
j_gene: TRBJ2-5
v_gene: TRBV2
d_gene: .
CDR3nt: TGTGCCAGCATGAAGGGAGAGACCCAGTACTTC
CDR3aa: CASMKGETQYF

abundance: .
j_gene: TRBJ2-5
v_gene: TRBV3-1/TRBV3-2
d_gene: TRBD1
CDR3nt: TGTGCCAGCAGCCCAAATAACAGGGGGCGAGAGACCCAGTACTTC
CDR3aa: CASSPNNRGRETQYF

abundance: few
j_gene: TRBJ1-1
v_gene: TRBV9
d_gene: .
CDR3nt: TGTGCCAGCAGCGTAGCTCAAACTTACACTGAAGCTTTCTTT
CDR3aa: CASSVAQTYTEAFF

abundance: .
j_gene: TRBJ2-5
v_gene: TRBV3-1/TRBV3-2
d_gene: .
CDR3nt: TGTGCCAGCAGCCAAGCCCACCGGGACGGGGAGACCCAGTACTTC
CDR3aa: CASSQAHRDGETQYF

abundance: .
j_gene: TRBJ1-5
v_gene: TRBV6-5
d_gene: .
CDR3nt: TGTGCCAGCAGCCGGCGGGGGAGCAATCAGCCCCAGCATTTT
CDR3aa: CASSRRGSNQPQHF

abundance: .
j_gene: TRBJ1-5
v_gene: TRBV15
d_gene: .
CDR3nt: TGTGCCACCAGCAGAGATCCCCCCCTAGGGAGCAATCAGCCCCAGCATTTT
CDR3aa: CATSRDPPLGSNQPQHF

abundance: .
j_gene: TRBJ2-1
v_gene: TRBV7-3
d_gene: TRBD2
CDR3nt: TGTGCCAGCAGCCCCGCCGGGACTAGCGGGGACCGTGAGCAGTTCTTC
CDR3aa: CASSPAGTSGDREQFF

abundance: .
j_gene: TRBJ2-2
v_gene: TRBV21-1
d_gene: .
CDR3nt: TGTGCCAGCAGCCGTCACGGTAGTCCGAACACCGGGGAGCTGTTTTTT
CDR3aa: CASSRHGSPNTGELFF

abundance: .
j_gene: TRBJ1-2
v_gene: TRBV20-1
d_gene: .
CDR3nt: TGCAGTGCTAGTTCGGCCAGGAACGACTATGGCTACACCTTC
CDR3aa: CSASSARNDYGYTF

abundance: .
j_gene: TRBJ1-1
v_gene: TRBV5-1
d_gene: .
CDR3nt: TGCGCCAGCAGGCCGGGGGGATTGAACACTGAAGCTTTCTTT
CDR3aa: CASRPGGLNTEAFF

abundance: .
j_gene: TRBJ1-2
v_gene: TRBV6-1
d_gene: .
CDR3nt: TGTGCCAGCAGTGAAGCGAAAGGGCAATACACCTTC
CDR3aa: CASSEAKGQYTF

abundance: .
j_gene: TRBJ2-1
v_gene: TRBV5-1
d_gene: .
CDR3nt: TGCGCCAGCAGCTTGGGCGACGAGGGCGATGAGCAGTTCTTC
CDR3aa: CASSLGDEGDEQFF

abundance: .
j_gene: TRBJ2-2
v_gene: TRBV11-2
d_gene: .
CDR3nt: TGTGCCAGCAGCTCACAATTAGCCGGGGAGCTGTTTTTT
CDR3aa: CASSSQLAGELFF

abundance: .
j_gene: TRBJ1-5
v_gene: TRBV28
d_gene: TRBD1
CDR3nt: TGTGCCAGCAGTTCCCCCGGGACAGGGGTTAATCAGCCCCAGCATTTT
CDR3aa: CASSSPGTGVNQPQHF

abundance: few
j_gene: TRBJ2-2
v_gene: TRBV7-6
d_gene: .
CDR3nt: TGTGCCAGCAGCCCGAAGGACAGCGCCACCGGGGAGCTGTTTTTT
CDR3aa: CASSPKDSATGELFF

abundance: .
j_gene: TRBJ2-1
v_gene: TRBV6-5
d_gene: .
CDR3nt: TGTGCCAGCAGTCAGGGGAGAAGCAATGAGCAGTTCTTC
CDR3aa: CASSQGRSNEQFF

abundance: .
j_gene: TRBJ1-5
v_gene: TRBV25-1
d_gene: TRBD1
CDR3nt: TGTGCCAGCAGGGGACAGCCAGGCGAACCCCAGCATTTT
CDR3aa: CASRGQPGEPQHF

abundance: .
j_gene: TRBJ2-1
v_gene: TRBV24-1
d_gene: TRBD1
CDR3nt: TGTGCCACCAGTGATGGGACAGGGGGGGGCAATGAGCAGTTCTTC
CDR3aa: CATSDGTGGGNEQFF

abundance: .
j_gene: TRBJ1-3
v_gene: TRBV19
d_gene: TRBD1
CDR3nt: TGTGCCAGTAGGCCACGGACAGGGGAGGCTTCTGGAAACACCATATATTTT
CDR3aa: CASRPRTGEASGNTIYF